This section outlines one T cell receptor beta chain sequence together with its context. Its antigen is currently unknown. The source of the sample is a study of shared clonotypes between healthy human individuals. Study-wide results and caveats: A limitation of the genetic and exposure-history diversity represented arose from few donors.

V lost 2 bases to trimming and J lost 6 bases; unmatched junction nucleotides: 8. The CDR3 is 16 amino acids. CDR1 and CDR2 (germline): MDHEN, SYDVKM. Those who donated, Caucasian adults without exception, all lived in Nashville, Tennessee. Each subset's genomic DNA was shared equally among a number of immunoSEQ plates. Sequenced by immunoSEQ multiplex PCR; TCRdb stores in-frame clones only, minus some. The sample shows approximately 510,000 clones, 79% of them seen only once. The specimen was PBMCs. The receptor comes from a woman aged 40 to 50 in good health. Some clones in this sample may be carry-over from other donors' samples. The V and J genes are TRBV28 and TRBJ2-2; 8 bases agree with TRBD2. The CDR3, as DNA: TGTGCCAGCAGTTTACCCGGCGGCGGGAGGCCCGGGGAGCTGTTTTTT. It specifies CASSLPGGGRPGELFF.